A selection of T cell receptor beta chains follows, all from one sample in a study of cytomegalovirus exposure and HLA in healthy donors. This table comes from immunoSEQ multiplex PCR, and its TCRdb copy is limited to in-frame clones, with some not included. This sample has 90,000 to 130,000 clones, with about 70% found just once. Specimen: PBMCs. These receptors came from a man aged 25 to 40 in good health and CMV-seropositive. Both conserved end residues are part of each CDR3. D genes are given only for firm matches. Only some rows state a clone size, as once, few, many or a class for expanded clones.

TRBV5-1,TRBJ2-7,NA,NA,TGCGCCAGCAGCTTGGGACAGGCGAGCTCCTACGAGCAGTACTTC,CASSLGQASSYEQYF
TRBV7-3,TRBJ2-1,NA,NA,TGTGCCAGCAGCTTAGTGGGGGGGGCGGGAAATGAGCAGTTCTTC,CASSLVGGAGNEQFF
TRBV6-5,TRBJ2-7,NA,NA,TGTGCCAGCAGTTACGATACAGGAGTTTCCTACGAGCAGTACTTC,CASSYDTGVSYEQYF
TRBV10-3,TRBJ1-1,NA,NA,TGTGCCATCACCTCGCGGCCACAGAACACTGAAGCTTTCTTT,CAITSRPQNTEAFF
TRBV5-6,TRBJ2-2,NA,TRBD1,TGTGCCAGCAGCCAGAGGGACAGAGGCGCCGGGGAGCTGTTTTTT,CASSQRDRGAGELFF
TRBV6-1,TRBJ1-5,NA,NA,TGTGCCAGCAGTGATACAGGTGGTAATCAGCCCCAGCATTTT,CASSDTGGNQPQHF
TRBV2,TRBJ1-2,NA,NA,TGTGCCAGCAGTGACGCAGGGTCCTATGGCTACACCTTC,CASSDAGSYGYTF
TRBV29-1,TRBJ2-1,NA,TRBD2,TGCAGCGGTGGGGAGCGGACTAGCGCAAACAATGAGCAGTTCTTC,CSGGERTSANNEQFF
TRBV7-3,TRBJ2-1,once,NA,TGTGCCAGCAGCTTAAGACAGACCTACTCCTACAATGAGCAGTTCTTC,CASSLRQTYSYNEQFF
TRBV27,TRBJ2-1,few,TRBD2,TGTGCCAGCAGTTCGGGACTAGCCCATGAGCAGTTCTTC,CASSSGLAHEQFF
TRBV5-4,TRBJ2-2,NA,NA,TGTGCCAGCAGCTTAGGGGCACTGGGTACCGGGGAGCTGTTTTTT,CASSLGALGTGELFF
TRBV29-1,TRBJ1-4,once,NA,TGCAGCGTCACCCCTTCGACAGGCCTACGGAAAACGCTGTTTTTT,CSVTPSTGLRKTLFF
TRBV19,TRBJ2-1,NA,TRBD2,TGTGCCAGTAGTATTAGCGGGAGGGTTACCAATGAGCAGTTCTTC,CASSISGRVTNEQFF
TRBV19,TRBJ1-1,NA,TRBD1,TGTGCCAGTAGACTACAGGGGGCAGGGAACACTGAAGCTTTCTTT,CASRLQGAGNTEAFF
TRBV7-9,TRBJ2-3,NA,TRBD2,TGTTCCAGCAGCCTCTTCCGACTAGCGGGAGGCCCAGATACGCAGTATTTT,CSSSLFRLAGGPDTQYF
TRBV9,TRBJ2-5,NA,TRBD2,TGTGCCAGCAGCGTAGACGGGACTACCCAAGAGACCCAGTACTTC,CASSVDGTTQETQYF
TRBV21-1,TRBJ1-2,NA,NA,TGTGCCAGCAGCAAAAGGGAGAAAAAGTTTCTCACAGGGTTCAACTATGGCTACACCTTC,CASSKREKKFLTGFNYGYTF
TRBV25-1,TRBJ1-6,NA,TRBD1,TGTGCCAGCAGGAGGGGGCGGGCGTCCGATTCACCCCTCCACTTT,CASRRGRASDSPLHF